The next 8 T cell receptor beta chains were all read from a single sample in a study of tumor-infiltrating lymphocytes in primary liver carcinoma. TCR beta cDNA was made from around 460 ng total RNA with a constant-region primer. Three nested multiplex PCR rounds of slightly modified ARM-PCR generated TCR beta libraries. Two initial PCR rounds of about 10 cycles each paired TRBV1-TRBV30 forward primers with a C-beta reverse primer. TCRdb recomputed calls from the multiplex PCR reads with MiXCR, one row per CDR3 protein. This sample has roughly 20,000 distinct CDR3 sequences, with roughly 79% found just once. Investigators took RNA and DNA out together from about 19-30 mg of unsorted bulk tissue. Sequencing was done on a sample of liver tumor tissue from sampling region 4. Subset of the sample: tumor region T4, right-lateral pole. The receptor source for this set is a woman in her 30s with primary liver carcinoma and hepatitis B virus infection.

The CDR3 nucleotides are TGTGCCAGCAGCTTAGTAATGAGGGAGGGGTCGGACATTCAGTACTTC. This encodes CASSLVMREGSDIQYF. The chain joins TRBV5-5 to TRBJ2-4; 7 bases are a match to TRBD2. The CDR3 sequence is 16 residues long. The ends lost 2 bases at V and 8 bases at J; junction bases unmatched: 13. In germline, CDR1 is SGHKS, CDR2 YYEKEE (reference sequence).

The rearrangement uses TRBV28 and TRBJ2-5, with TRBD2 matching 8 bases. The germline gives CDR1 MDHEN, CDR2 SYDVKM. The CDR3 spans 13 residues. J was trimmed by 4 bases and V by 11 bases; bases with no gene match: 9. CDR3 protein: CAGKREGVETQYF. DNA for the CDR3: TGTGCCGGCAAACGGGAGGGGGTAGAGACCCAGTACTTC.

Points on this clonotype: A much larger clone lies a single base off, so this may be a read error. The rearrangement links TRBV6-1 to TRBJ1-6; D gene unclear. The CDR3 has 13 amino acids. V lost 6 bases to trimming and J lost 9 bases, with 12 bases between them. In germline, CDR1 is MNHNS, CDR2 SASEGT. The chain's CDR3 is CASRTADSSPLHF. CDR3 nucleotide sequence: TGTGCCAGCAGGACCGCCGATAGTTCACCCCTCCACTTT.

Of note for this clonotype: Its ends do not fully match the called genes, so a read error is possible. The V call is TRBV20-1, the J call TRBJ2-3, with D perhaps matching TRBD2 (6 bases). CDR1 is DFQATT, CDR2 SNEGSKA, per germline (reference sequence). There are 15 residues in the CDR3. The CDR3 nucleotides are TGCACTGCTAGAGGTCCTAGCGTAGAGACGGATACGCAATATTTT. Translated, it gives CTARGPSVETDTQYF.

To note about this clonotype: One end of the junction does not line up with germline, which may come from a read error. The CDR3 nucleotides read TGTGCCAGCAGCCCATATCCGGGTTCCTACGTCTACGAGCGGTACTTT. It specifies CASSPYPGSYVYERYF. The chain carries TRBV11-2 and TRBJ2-7; tentatively, D is TRBD2 (5 bases). The CDR3 contains 16 residues. Germline-derived CDR1 and CDR2 are SGHAT and FQNNGV.

Turning to this clonotype: A read error may produce the germline difference seen at one junction end. The genes are TRBV11-2 and TRBJ2-7; perhaps D is TRBD1 or TRBD2 (5 bases each). From germline, CDR1 is SGHAT and CDR2 FQNNGV. The CDR3 runs to 15 residues. The CDR3 sequence is CAMSSPGTGTYEQYF. The CDR3 coding sequence is TGTGCCATGAGCTCTCCTGGGACGGGTACCTACGAGCAGTATTTC.

A remark on this clonotype: One end of the junction fails to match germline, which may point to a read error. This chain connects TRBV11-2 to TRBJ2-7; D assignment may be TRBD1 or TRBD2 (5 bases each). Per the germline V gene, CDR1 is SGHAT and CDR2 is FQNNGV. The CDR3 covers 15 residues. The CDR3 spells CASSHPGTGTYEQYF. In DNA form, the CDR3 reads TGTGCCAGCAGCCATCCTGGGACGGGTACCTACGAGCAATACTTC.

V is TRBV11-2 and J is TRBJ2-3; TRBD1 might be the D (6 bases). Trimming pared 8 bases from V and 0 bases from J, leaving 18 bases between. The CDR3 length is 16 residues. Per the germline V gene, CDR1 is SGHAT and CDR2 is FQNNGV. In DNA form, the CDR3 reads TGTGCCAGCTTCTCGAGGGGGACGTCGAGCACAGATACGCAGTATTTT. Translated: CASFSRGTSSTDTQYF. The full variable domain, rest sourced from reference TRBV11-2 and TRBJ2-3, is EAGVAQSPRYKIIEKRQSVAFWCNPISGHATLYWYQQILGQGPKLLIQFQNNGVVDDSQLPKDRFSAERLKGVDSTLKIQPAKLEDSAVYLCASFSRGTSSTDTQYFGPGTRLTVL.